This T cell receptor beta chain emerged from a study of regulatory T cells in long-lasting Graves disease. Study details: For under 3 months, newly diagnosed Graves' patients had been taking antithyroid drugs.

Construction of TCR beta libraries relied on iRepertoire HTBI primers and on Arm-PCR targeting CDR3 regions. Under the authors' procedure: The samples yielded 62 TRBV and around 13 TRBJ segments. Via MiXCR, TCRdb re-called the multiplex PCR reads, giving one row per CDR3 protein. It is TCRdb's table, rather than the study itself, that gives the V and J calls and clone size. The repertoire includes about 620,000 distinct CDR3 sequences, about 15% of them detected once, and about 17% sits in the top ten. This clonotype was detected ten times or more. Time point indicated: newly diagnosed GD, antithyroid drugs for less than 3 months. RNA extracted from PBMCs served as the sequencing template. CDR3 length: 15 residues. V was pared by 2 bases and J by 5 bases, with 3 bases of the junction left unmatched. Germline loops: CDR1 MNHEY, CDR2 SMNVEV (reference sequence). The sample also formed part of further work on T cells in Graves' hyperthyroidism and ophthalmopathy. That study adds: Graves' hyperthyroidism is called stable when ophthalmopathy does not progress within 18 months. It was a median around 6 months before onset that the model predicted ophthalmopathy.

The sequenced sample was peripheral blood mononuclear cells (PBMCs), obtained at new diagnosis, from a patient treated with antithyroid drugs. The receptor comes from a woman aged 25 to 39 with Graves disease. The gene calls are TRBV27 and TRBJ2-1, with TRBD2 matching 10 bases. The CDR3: CASSLKAGGDNEQFF. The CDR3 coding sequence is TGTGCCAGCAGTTTAAAAGCGGGAGGGGACAATGAGCAGTTCTTC.